Ten or more counts support the clone carrying this TCR beta chain. TCRdb analysed the 5' RACE reads with MiXCR anew, one entry per CDR3 protein. This sample has about 240,000 distinct CDR3 sequences, with about 11% found just once. The source of the sample is a study of CD8 T cells in ankylosing spondylitis. Between the trimmed V and J ends, which lost 7 bases and 5 bases, there was a span of 11 bases. CDR3 size: 12 residues. The V and J genes are TRBV12-3 or TRBV12-4 and TRBJ1-1; TRBD1 is a possible D gene (5 bases). Sequencing was carried out using blood, either unsorted or a sorted T cell fraction (not recorded which). The sequence came from a male donor with ankylosing spondylitis or in good health (not recorded which). CDR3 DNA: TGTGCCAGCACCCGGGGGGTTACTGAAGCTTTCTTT. Translation gives CASTRGVTEAFF.